This T cell receptor (beta chain) was obtained from a study of OX40 agonist ivuxolimab in advanced cancers. With respect to the entire study: Ivuxolimab, which targeted the costimulatory receptor OX40 (CD134), was an agonistic, fully human IgG2 monoclonal antibody. Intravenous ivuxolimab was administered to patients every 2 weeks at six dose levels: 0.01, 0.1, 0.3, 1.5, 3 and 10 mg/kg. In the dose-escalation cohort, about four fifths of patients were male, and the mean age was 60 years with a range of roughly 20 to 80. The monotherapy dose-escalation portion (N of about 57 patients) of the phase I ivuxolimab trial is reported in the paper. Partial responses occurred in three dose-escalation patients: two with cutaneous melanoma and one with hepatocellular carcinoma. Prior anti-PD-1, anti-PD-L1 or anti-CTLA-4 therapy was permitted, and checkpoint inhibitors had been received by less than 45% of dose-escalation patients. Of the 50 to 55 dose-escalation patients, hepatocellular carcinoma was present in about 20, melanoma in roughly 15, renal cell carcinoma in 9 and head and neck cancer in 9. Peripheral TCRbeta sequencing aimed to test whether ivuxolimab altered TCR sequence diversity and caused clonal T-cell expansion.

For sequencing of the TCRbeta CDR3 region, genomic DNA was extracted from the sorted cells. The immunoSEQ Assay was used for sequencing of TCRbeta CDR3 regions. Here the immuneACCESS table is served through TCRdb, limited to in-frame sequences with V and J called. Missing clones are a known gap in these copies; in checked studies unresolved V genes cover under half, and the rest lacks a known reason. This sample holds more than 75,000 clones; roughly 91% were observed only once. The ten largest clones capture roughly 0.75% of the sample. The trial excluded patients who had a history of autoimmune disease or were on systemic immunosuppression. Peripheral blood for TCR sequencing was collected from all dose cohorts at baseline, on cycle 4 day 1, and on cycle 7 day 1. The samples were drawn from a first-in-human, open-label, multicenter phase I dose-escalation trial of ivuxolimab. The trial enrolled adults with locally advanced or metastatic head and neck squamous cell, hepatocellular, melanoma or renal cell carcinoma. CD4+ and CD8+ T cells were sorted separately from peripheral blood before TCR sequencing.

The CDR3 measures 15 amino acids from cysteine to phenylalanine. Kept here is only the CDR3 DNA, which spans 45 bases and is read in frame from base 1. The germline V gene supplies CDR1 SGHVS and CDR2 FQNEAQ. V is pared back by 1 base and J by 0 bases, with 7 bases lying between the germline termini. Comments on this clone: The target of this receptor is not known. Qualities for individual bases were not recorded, and no much larger clone is one base off.

Overall study outcomes, separate from this receptor: Which antigens the clonally expanded peripheral T cells were specific for was not determined. Low levels of normalized T-cell clonal expansion were also seen in some nonresponding patients. After ivuxolimab, CD8+ T cells had more expanded clones than CD4+ T cells on average. In the 0.1-3.0 mg/kg groups, partial responders were among the patients with the lowest normalized peripheral clonal expansion, particularly in CD8+ T cells. At doses of 0.1 to 3.0 mg/kg, clonal expansion of both CD4+ and CD8+ T cells in blood was seen between baseline and week 6.

This specimen was CD4+ or CD8+ T cells sorted from blood, taken in a trial of the OX40 agonist ivuxolimab. The sequence came from an adult with an advanced solid tumor such as melanoma, head and neck, liver or kidney cancer. The rearranged chain carries TRBV7-8 and TRBJ1-3; no D gene call is confident. At the DNA level, the sequence is TGTGCCAGCAGCTTAGACGGTTTCTCTGGAAACACCATATATTTT. Its coded protein is CASSLDGFSGNTIYF.